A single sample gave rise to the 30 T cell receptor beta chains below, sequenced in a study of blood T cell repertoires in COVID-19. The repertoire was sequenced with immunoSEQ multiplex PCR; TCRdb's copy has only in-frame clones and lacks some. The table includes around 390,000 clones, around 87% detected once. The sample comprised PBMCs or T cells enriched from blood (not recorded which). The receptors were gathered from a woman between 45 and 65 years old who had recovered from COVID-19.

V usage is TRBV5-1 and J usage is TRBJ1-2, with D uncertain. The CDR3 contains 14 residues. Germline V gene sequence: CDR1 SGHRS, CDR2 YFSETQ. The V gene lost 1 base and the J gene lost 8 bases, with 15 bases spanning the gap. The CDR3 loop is CASSLTGVLDGYTF. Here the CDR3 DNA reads TGCGCCAGCAGCTTGACGGGAGTGTTGGACGGCTACACCTTC.

The CDR3 bases are TGTGCCAGCAGTTACGCCGACGGGGGGTGGAGCATTCAGTACTTC. It translates to CASSYADGGWSIQYF. V gene TRBV6-5 combines with J gene TRBJ2-4; 7 bases agree with TRBD2. J lost 9 bases, V lost 2 bases, and 10 bases had no gene match. Germline assignment: CDR1 MNHEY and CDR2 SVGAGI. This CDR3 has 15 residues.

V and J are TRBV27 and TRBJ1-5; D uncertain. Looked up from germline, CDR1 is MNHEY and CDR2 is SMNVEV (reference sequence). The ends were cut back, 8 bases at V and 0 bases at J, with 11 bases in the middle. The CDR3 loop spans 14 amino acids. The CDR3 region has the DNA TGTGCCAGCTGGAGTCTATATAGCAATCAGCCCCAGCATTTT. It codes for CASWSLYSNQPQHF.

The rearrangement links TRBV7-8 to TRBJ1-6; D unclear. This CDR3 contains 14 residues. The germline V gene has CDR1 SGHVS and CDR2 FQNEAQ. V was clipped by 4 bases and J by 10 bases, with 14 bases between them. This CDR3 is CASSYRRTESPLHF. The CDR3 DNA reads TGTGCCAGCAGCTATAGGAGGACCGAATCACCCCTCCACTTT.

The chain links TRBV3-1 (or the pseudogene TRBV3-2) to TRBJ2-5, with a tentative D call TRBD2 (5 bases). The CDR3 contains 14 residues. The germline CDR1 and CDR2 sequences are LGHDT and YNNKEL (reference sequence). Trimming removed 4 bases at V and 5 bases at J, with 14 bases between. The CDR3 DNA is TGTGCCAGCAGCCGAGGGTCTCCGGGTGAGACCCAGTACTTC. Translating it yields CASSRGSPGETQYF.

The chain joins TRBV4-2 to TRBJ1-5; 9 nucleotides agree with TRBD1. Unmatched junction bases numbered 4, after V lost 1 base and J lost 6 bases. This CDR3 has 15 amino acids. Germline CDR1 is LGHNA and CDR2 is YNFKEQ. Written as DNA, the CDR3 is TGTGCCAGCAGCCAAGGGACAGGGGTCGGTCAGCCCCAGCATTTT. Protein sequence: CASSQGTGVGQPQHF.

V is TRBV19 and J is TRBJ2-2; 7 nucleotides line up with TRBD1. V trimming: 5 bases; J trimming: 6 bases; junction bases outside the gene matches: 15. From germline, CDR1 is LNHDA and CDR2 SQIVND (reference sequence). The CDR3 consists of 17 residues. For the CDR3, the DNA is TGTGCCAGTAGTCTCGCCAACAGACAGGGAACGGCCGGGGAGCTGTTTTTT. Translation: CASSLANRQGTAGELFF.

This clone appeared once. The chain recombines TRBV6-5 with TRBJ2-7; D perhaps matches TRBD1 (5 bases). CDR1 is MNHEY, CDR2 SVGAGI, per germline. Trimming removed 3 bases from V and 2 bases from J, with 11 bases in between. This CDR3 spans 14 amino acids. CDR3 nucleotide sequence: TGTGCCAGCAGTTATAAAGGGGAAACCTACGAGCAGTACTTC. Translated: CASSYKGETYEQYF.

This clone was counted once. The CDR3 bases are TGTGCCAGCAGTTCCTTCAAACGGACAGGGGAAATCTATGGCTACACCTTC. It translates to CASSSFKRTGEIYGYTF. J is TRBJ1-2 and V is TRBV6-2 or TRBV6-3; TRBD1 aligns across 9 bases. CDR1 is MNHEY and CDR2 is SVGEGT in the germline V gene. This CDR3 has 17 residues. V lost 4 bases, J lost 4 bases, and 13 bases stayed unmatched.

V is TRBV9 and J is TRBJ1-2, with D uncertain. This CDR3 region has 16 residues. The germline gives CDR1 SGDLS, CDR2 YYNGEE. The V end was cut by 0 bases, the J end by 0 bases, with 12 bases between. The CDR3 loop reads CASSVGEGQTNYGYTF. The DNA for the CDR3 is TGTGCCAGCAGCGTAGGTGAGGGTCAGACTAACTATGGCTACACCTTC.

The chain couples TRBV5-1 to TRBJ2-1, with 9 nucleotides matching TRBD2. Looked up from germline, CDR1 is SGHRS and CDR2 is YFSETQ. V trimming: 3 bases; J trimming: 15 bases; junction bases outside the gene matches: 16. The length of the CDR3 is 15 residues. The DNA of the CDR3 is TGCGCCAGCAGCTATAATGTTCTGGCGGGGGGGCAACCGTTCTTC. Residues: CASSYNVLAGGQPFF.

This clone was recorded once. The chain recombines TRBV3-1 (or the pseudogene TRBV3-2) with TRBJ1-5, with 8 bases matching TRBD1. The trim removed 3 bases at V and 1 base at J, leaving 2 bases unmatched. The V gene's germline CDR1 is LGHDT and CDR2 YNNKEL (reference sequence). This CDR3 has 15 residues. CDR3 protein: CASSHGQGSNQPQHF. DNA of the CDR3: TGTGCCAGCAGCCATGGACAGGGCAGCAATCAGCCCCAGCATTTT.

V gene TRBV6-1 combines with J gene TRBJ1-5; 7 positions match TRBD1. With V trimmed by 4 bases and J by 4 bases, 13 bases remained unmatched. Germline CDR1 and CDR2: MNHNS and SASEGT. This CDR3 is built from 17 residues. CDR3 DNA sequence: TGTGCCAGCAGTGCCTTGACAGGGTCCGGGATAAATCAGCCCCAGCATTTT. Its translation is CASSALTGSGINQPQHF.

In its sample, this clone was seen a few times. The CDR3 sequence is CASSPYWTAQETQYF. As DNA, the CDR3 is TGTGCCAGCAGCCCATACTGGACTGCACAAGAGACCCAGTACTTC. This rearrangement joins TRBV14 to TRBJ2-5; the D gene is possibly TRBD2 (5 bases). Germline V gives CDR1 SGHDN, CDR2 FVKESK. The CDR3 has 15 amino acids. V lost 4 bases and J 2 bases, leaving 14 bases between the germline ends.

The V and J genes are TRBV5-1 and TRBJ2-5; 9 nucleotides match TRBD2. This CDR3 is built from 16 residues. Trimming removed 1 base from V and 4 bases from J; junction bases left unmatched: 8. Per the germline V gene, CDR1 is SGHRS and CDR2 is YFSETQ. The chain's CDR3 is CASSLINLAGTETQYF. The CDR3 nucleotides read TGCGCCAGCAGCTTGATCAACCTAGCGGGGACAGAGACCCAGTACTTC.

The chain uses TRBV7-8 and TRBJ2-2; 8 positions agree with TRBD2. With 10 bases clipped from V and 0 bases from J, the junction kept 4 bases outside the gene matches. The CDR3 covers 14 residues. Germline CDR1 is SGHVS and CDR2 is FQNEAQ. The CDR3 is CAIRGGTNTGELFF. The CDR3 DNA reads TGTGCCATCCGCGGGGGGACGAACACCGGGGAGCTGTTTTTT.

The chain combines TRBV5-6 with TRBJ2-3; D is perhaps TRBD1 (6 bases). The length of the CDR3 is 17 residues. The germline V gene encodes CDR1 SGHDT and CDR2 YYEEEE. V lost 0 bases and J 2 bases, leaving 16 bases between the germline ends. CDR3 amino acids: CASSLGGHLLFTDTQYF. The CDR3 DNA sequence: TGTGCCAGCAGCTTGGGGGGACACCTGCTCTTCACAGATACGCAGTATTTT.

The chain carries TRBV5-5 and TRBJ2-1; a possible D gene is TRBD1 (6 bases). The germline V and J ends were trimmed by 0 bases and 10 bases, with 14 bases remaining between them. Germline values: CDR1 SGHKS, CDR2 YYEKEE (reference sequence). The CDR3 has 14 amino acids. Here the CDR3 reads CASSLGIEGEEQFF. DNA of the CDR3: TGTGCCAGCAGCTTGGGAATCGAGGGGGAAGAGCAGTTCTTC.

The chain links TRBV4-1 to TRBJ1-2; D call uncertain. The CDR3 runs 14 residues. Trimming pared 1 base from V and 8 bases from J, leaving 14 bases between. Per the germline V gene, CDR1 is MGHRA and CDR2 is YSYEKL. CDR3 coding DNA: TGCGCCAGCAGCCAAGTGTCGCGCGCGGTAGGCTACACCTTC. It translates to CASSQVSRAVGYTF.

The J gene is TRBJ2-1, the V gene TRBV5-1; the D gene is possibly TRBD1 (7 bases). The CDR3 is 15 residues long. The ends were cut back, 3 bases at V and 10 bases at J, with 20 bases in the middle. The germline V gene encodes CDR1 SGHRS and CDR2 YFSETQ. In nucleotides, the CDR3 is TGCGCCAGCAGCTGGTCCCCCAGGGGGGAATACGAGCAGTTCTTC. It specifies CASSWSPRGEYEQFF. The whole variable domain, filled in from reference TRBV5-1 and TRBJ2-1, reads KAGVTQTPRYLIKTRGQQVTLSCSPISGHRSVSWYQQTPGQGLQFLFEYFSETQRNKGNFPGRFSGRQFSNSRSEMNVSTLELGDSALYLCASSWSPRGEYEQFFGPGTRLTVL.

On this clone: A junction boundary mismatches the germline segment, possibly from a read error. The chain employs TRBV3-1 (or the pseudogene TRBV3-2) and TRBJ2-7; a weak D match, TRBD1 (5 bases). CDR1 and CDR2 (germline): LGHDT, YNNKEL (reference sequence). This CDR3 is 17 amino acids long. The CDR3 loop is CASSQETVVPMSYGQYF. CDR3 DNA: TGTGCCAGCAGCCAAGAGACAGTAGTACCTATGTCCTACGGGCAGTACTTC.

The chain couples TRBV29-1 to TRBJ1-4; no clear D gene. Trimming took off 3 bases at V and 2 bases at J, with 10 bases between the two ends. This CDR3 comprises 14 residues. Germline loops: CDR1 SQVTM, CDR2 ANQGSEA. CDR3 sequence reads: CSVDVTGTNEKLFF. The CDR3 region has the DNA TGCAGCGTTGATGTGACGGGGACTAATGAAAAACTGTTTTTT.

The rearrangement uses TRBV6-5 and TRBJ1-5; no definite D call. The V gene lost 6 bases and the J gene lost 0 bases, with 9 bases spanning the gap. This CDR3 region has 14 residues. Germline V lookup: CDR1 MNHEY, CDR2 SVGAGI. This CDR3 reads CASSRHRSNQPQHF. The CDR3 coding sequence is TGTGCCAGCAGCCGACACCGTAGCAATCAGCCCCAGCATTTT.

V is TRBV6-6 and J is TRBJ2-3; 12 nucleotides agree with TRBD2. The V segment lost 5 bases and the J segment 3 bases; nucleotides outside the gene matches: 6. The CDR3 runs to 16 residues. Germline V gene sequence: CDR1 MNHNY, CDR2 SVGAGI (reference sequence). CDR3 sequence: CASSRRTSGATDTQYF. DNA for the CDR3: TGTGCCAGCAGTCGACGGACTAGCGGGGCAACAGATACGCAGTATTTT.

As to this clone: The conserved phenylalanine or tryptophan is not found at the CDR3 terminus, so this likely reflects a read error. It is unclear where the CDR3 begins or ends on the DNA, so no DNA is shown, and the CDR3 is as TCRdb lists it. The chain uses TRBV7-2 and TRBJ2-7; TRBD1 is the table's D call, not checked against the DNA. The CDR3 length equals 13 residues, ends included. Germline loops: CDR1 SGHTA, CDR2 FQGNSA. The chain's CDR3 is CASSRPGQGVVYY.

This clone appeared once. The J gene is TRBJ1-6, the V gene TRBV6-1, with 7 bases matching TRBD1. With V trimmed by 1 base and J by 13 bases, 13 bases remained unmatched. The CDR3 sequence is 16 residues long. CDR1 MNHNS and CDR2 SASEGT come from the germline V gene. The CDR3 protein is CASSEGQGSWERPLHF. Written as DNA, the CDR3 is TGTGCCAGCAGTGAAGGACAGGGAAGTTGGGAGCGCCCCCTCCACTTT.

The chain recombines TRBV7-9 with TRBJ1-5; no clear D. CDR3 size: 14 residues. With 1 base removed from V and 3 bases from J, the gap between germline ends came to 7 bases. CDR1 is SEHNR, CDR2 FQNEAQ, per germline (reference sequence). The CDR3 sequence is CASSLDGNNQPQHF. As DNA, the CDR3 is TGTGCCAGCAGCTTAGACGGGAACAATCAGCCCCAGCATTTT.

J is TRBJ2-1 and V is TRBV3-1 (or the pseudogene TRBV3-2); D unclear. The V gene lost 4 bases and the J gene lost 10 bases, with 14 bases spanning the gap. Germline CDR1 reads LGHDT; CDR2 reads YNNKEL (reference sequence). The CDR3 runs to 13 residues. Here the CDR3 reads CASSPSLTREQFF. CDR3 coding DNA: TGTGCCAGCAGCCCCAGTCTGACGAGGGAGCAGTTCTTC.

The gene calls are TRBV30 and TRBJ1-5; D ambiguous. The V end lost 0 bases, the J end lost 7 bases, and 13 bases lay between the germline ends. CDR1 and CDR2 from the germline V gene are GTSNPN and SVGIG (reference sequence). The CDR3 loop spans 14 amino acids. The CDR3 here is CAWSVVVRGQPQHF. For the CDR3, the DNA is TGTGCCTGGAGTGTAGTGGTACGCGGACAGCCCCAGCATTTT.

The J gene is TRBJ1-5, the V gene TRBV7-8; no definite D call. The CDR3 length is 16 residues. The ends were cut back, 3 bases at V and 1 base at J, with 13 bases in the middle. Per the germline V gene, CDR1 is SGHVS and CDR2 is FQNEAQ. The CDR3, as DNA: TGTGCCAGCAGCTTGAGGATAGGTGTCAGCAATCAGCCCCAGCATTTT. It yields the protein CASSLRIGVSNQPQHF.